The present T cell receptor beta chain was sequenced within a study of shared clonotypes between healthy human individuals. About this clone itself: What it binds is unknown.

Germline lookup yields CDR1 LNHDA and CDR2 SQIVND (reference sequence). The CDR3 is 13 residues long. V shed 6 bases and J shed 8 bases, with 11 bases lying between them. In the source study's methods: Quality scores were absent from the junction-only immunoSEQ sequences, so filtering differed. Measured with immunoSEQ multiplex PCR; TCRdb has only the in-frame clones, and not every one. The V and J calls and clone size are taken from that table; D and trimming were inferred from the DNA. The data show a few million clones, more than 90% seen once. Naive CD45RA+ and memory CD45RA-negative subsets were split from CD4+ cells. Study results and limitations: Only blood underwent sampling, and tissue repertoires likely differ.

The TCR originated in a man younger than 35 in good health. This rearrangement joins TRBV19 to TRBJ1-6, with D unresolved. Sequencing was carried out using naive CD4+ T cells sorted from blood. The subset is: CD45RA+ positively selected. CDR3 sequence reads: CASRVVGDSPLHF. CDR3 DNA sequence: TGTGCCAGTAGGGTGGTTGGGGATTCACCCCTCCACTTT. The full variable domain, its missing parts supplied by reference TRBV19 and TRBJ1-6, is DGGITQSPKYLFRKEGQNVTLSCEQNLNHDAMYWYRQDPGQGLRLIYYSQIVNDFQKGDIAEGYSVSREKKESFPLTVTSAQKNPTAFYLCASRVVGDSPLHFGNGTRLTVT.